This record looks at one T cell receptor beta chain sequence and its context. Its antigen is not yet known. The sample holds no much larger clone one base away, and base qualities are not on file. Explained via the paper, the time point label denotes: progressive disease on ibrutinib. For TCR beta library preparation, approximately 2 micrograms of genomic DNA was extracted from cryopreserved PBMCs. High-throughput TCR beta sequencing was performed on longitudinal blood samples from CLL patients receiving ibrutinib monotherapy. The patients took part in an open-label, single-center phase 2 trial of ibrutinib monotherapy. This sample was included in a study of cytotoxic CD8 clonotypes in ibrutinib-treated CLL (dated by TCRdb to the early 2020s). Some background on the complete study: The cohort had about a dozen relapsed/refractory and about 15 treatment-naive patients; fewer than 18 were IGHV unmutated. Response samples were taken after a median of 12 months on treatment, ranging from about 6 to 40 months. Of the approximately 90 participants in the trial, approximately 25 had longitudinal samples available. Partial responses were observed in about 24 patients and complete responses in 2; after a median follow-up of around 64 months, remission was maintained in around 14 patients and progression was observed in 12. Cryopreserved peripheral blood mononuclear cells were obtained before treatment, at response, and at either sustained remission or disease progression. Samples averaged 255,043 productive templates and some 96,000 productive rearrangements. Patients were still on ibrutinib when every remission and progressive disease sample was collected.

On the study overall, not on this receptor specifically: Baseline clonality exceeded that of age-matched healthy donors and correlated strongly with circulating CD8+ T-cell counts. Public clonotypes were rare and either shrank or stayed stable during treatment, and the rise in clonality at ibrutinib response reflected expansion of private clonotypes. At ibrutinib response clonality went up, during sustained remission it held steady, and at progression it dropped back toward baseline. Sustained-remission and progressing patients did not have matched sampling times, and lymph node repertoires were not examined.

Looking up the germline V gene yields CDR1 SGHRS and CDR2 YFSETQ. A distance of 7 bases separates the germline ends of V and J, which lose 7 bases and 0 bases respectively. From cysteine to phenylalanine, the CDR3 is 12 amino acids long. The DNA shown is the 36-base CDR3, in frame from base 1. A MiSeq instrument was used for deep resolution sequencing, which targeted depths ranging from 1 in 1 million up to 1 in 200,000 T cells, with coverage averaging 10x for each clonotype. The immunoSEQ hsTCRB Kit was used to generate the TCR beta libraries. Per the original workflow: The data were analyzed with ImmunoSEQ Analyzer and ImmunoSEQ Data Assistant, and V, D and J gene assignments followed IMGT definitions. Clonality, with values ranging from 0 to 1, was calculated as one minus the normalized Shannon entropy of productive rearrangement frequencies. Public clonotype analysis was restricted to overrepresented clonotypes comprising at least 0.05% of each patient's repertoire. About a dozen age-matched healthy donor repertoires from immuneACCESS were used as controls for clonality. What TCRdb holds here is the immuneACCESS table cut down to in-frame rearrangements. Part of the clones is not present; checked against another copy, under half of the missing clones reflect an unresolved V gene, and the others are unexplained. Clone size and V and J calls were adopted from that table, with D and trimming inferred from the DNA. This sample holds 53,000 or so clones; 50% to 70% were observed only once. Roughly a quarter of the sample is in the top ten clones.

The sequences come from PBMCs, collected at disease progression, from a patient treated with ibrutinib. In this chain, TRBV5-1 is recombined with TRBJ1-2; no D segment can be confidently identified. This receptor was obtained from a human donor with chronic lymphocytic leukemia. Here the CDR3 is given as CASRISNYGYTF. Read as DNA, the sequence is TGCGCCAGCCGCATTTCTAACTATGGCTACACCTTC.